The T cell receptor (beta chain) described here comes from a study of radiation and T cells in renal cell carcinoma. Libraries were prepared by immunoSEQ multiplex PCR; TCRdb keeps only in-frame clonotypes and omits some of them. The repertoire holds about 150,000 clones, with 65% to 90% as singletons. Broader study findings: Pretreatment tumor biopsies were lacking, so baseline clonotypes are unknown.

Stated time point: blood 4 weeks post-SBRT, at nephrectomy. This sample's treatment: 15 Gy SBRT to primary tumor, nephrectomy 4 weeks later. About this clone itself: Its matching antigen is unknown.

With 1 base clipped from V and 8 bases from J, the junction kept 9 bases outside the gene matches. There are 15 residues in the CDR3. Germline CDR1 is MDHEN and CDR2 is SYDVKM. This TCR came from a woman in her fifties or sixties with renal cell carcinoma. The V call is TRBV28, the J call TRBJ1-2, with 8 bases fitting TRBD1. Sequenced material: blood, taken from a patient whose treatment included radiotherapy and nephrectomy. CDR3: CASSLYSRTGPGYTF. The CDR3 nucleotides are TGTGCCAGCAGTTTATATTCTCGGACAGGGCCAGGCTACACCTTC.